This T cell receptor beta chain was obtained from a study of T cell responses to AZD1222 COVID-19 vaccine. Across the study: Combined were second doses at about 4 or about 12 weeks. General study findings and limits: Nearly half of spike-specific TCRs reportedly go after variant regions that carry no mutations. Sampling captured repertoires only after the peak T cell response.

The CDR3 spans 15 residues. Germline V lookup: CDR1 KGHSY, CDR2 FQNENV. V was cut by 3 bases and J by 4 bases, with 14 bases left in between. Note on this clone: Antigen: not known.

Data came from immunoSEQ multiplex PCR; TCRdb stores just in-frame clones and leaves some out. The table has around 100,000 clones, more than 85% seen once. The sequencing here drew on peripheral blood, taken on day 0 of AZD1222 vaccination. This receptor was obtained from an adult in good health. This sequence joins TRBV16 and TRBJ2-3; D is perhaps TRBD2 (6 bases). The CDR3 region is CASSQFLGRSDTQYF. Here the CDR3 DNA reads TGTGCCAGCAGCCAGTTCCTGGGGAGGTCAGATACGCAGTATTTT.